This passage covers 9 T cell receptor beta chains from one sample sequenced in a study of T-cell memory formation after mild COVID-19. TCRdb used MiXCR to reprocess the 5' RACE reads, holding one entry per CDR3 protein. In the table there are 200,000 to 250,000 distinct CDR3 sequences, 9% to 10% of which are singletons. Sample: PBMCs or a T cell subset sorted from them (not recorded which). The origin of the receptors is a man younger than 30 who had mild COVID-19 (a few samples of this study predate the infection). Cell type and time point are not known.

This clonotype was seen only a few times. The J gene is TRBJ2-1, the V gene TRBV28; 11 bases map to TRBD2. V was pared by 5 bases and J by 3 bases, with 9 bases of the junction left unmatched. Germline CDR1 MDHEN, CDR2 SYDVKM. The CDR3 runs 17 residues. CDR3 amino acids: CASSEEKLAGVYNEQFF. In DNA form, the CDR3 reads TGTGCCAGCAGTGAGGAAAAACTAGCGGGGGTCTACAATGAGCAGTTCTTC.

This clonotype was seen a few times. The V and J genes are TRBV7-2 and TRBJ2-7; D is ambiguous. V was pared by 0 bases and J by 4 bases, with 7 bases between. Per the germline V gene, CDR1 is SGHTA and CDR2 is FQGNSA. CDR3 length: 13 residues. CDR3 nucleotide sequence: TGTGCCAGCAGCTTAGCTCGCGTTTACGAGCAGTACTTC. Translation gives CASSLARVYEQYF.

This clonotype turned up a few times. The chain has TRBV5-1 and TRBJ1-2; 7 nucleotides match TRBD1. J was trimmed by 1 base and V by 0 bases; bases with no gene match: 12. CDR1 and CDR2 (germline): SGHRS, YFSETQ. The CDR3 contains 18 residues. The CDR3 DNA is TGCGCCAGCAGCTTGGGGACTCCGACAGGGCTGTATAACTATGGCTACACCTTC. This codes for CASSLGTPTGLYNYGYTF.

The V gene is TRBV20-1, the J gene TRBJ2-1; 8 bases match TRBD2. CDR3 size: 15 residues. The trim removed 5 bases at V and 8 bases at J, leaving 14 bases unmatched. The germline CDR1 and CDR2 sequences are DFQATT and SNEGSKA (reference sequence). The CDR3: CSAPRERGGLDEQFF. The CDR3 DNA is TGCAGTGCTCCGAGAGAACGGGGGGGCTTGGATGAGCAGTTCTTC.

The chain has TRBV6-2 or TRBV6-3 and TRBJ1-5; D remains ambiguous. The CDR3 is 12 residues long. V was trimmed by 6 bases and J by 6 bases, leaving 9 bases between them. Germline CDR1 is MNHEY and CDR2 is SVGEGT. The CDR3 DNA reads TGTGCCAGCAGCGGGAGGGCTCAGCCCCAGCATTTT. It encodes CASSGRAQPQHF.

About this clonotype itself: This may be a read error: a much more frequent sequence differs by one nucleotide. The CDR3 coding sequence is TGCGCCAGCAGCCCCATGGGGGGGGAGCAGTACTTC. Amino acid sequence: CASSPMGGEQYF. The chain uses TRBV5-1 and TRBJ2-7; TRBD2 agrees at 7 bases. The CDR3 sequence is 12 residues long. In germline, CDR1 is SGHRS, CDR2 YFSETQ. Trimming took 4 bases from V and 7 from J; bases not matched to a gene: 5.

This clonotype was seen a few times. The J gene is TRBJ2-3, the V gene TRBV19; perhaps TRBD1 as D (6 bases). This CDR3 region has 13 residues. Trimming took off 6 bases at V and 4 bases at J, with 11 bases between the two ends. Germline V lookup: CDR1 LNHDA, CDR2 SQIVND (reference sequence). CDR3 in amino acids: CASSPGTPDTQYF. The CDR3 nucleotides are TGTGCCAGTAGCCCAGGGACACCAGATACGCAGTATTTT.

The V gene is TRBV29-1, the J gene TRBJ1-2; the match to TRBD1 covers 9 bases. The CDR3 spans 14 residues. The V gene's germline CDR1 is SQVTM and CDR2 ANQGSEA. Trimming removed 5 bases from V and 5 bases from J; junction bases left unmatched: 9. DNA for the CDR3: TGCAGCGTTTATAACCGGGACAGGGTTTATGGCTACACCTTC. As protein: CSVYNRDRVYGYTF.

V is TRBV2 and J is TRBJ1-2; TRBD1 is a possible D gene (5 bases). The V end was cut by 8 bases, the J end by 0 bases, with 13 bases between. CDR3 length: 14 residues. Germline V CDR1 and CDR2: SNHLY, FYNNEI. The CDR3, as DNA: TGTGCCAGCGGGGGAACAGTTGCTAACTATGGCTACACCTTC. This encodes CASGGTVANYGYTF.